Shown below are 15 T cell receptor beta chains from a single sample sequenced in a study of blood T cell repertoires in COVID-19. Sequencing used immunoSEQ multiplex PCR; TCRdb keeps in-frame clones, though not all of them. This repertoire shows about 140,000 clones, roughly 73% found once; its top ten account for roughly 9%. The sample consisted of peripheral blood. These receptors all come from a woman in her fifties or sixties with active or convalescent COVID-19.

The CDR3 region has the DNA TGCAGTGCTAGTTATAGACAGACTGGAAACACCATATATTTT. Residues: CSASYRQTGNTIYF. The J gene is TRBJ1-3, the V gene TRBV20-1, with D maybe TRBD1 (5 bases). The germline V gene has CDR1 DFQATT and CDR2 SNEGSKA (reference sequence). V lost 3 bases and J 2 bases, leaving 11 bases between the germline ends. The CDR3 runs 14 residues.

The chain has TRBV18 and TRBJ1-1, with TRBD1 matching 8 bases. The CDR3 spans 16 residues. Per germline, CDR1 KGHSH and CDR2 LQKENI. V gave up 3 bases and J gave up 4 bases; unmatched junction bases: 10. DNA for the CDR3: TGTGCCAGCTCACCGCCGGACAGGGTCGGGGGCACTGAAGCTTTCTTT. Amino acid sequence: CASSPPDRVGGTEAFF. Filled out from reference TRBV18 and TRBJ1-1, the complete variable domain reads NAGVMQNPRHLVRRRGQEARLRCSPMKGHSHVYWYRQLPEEGLKFMVYLQKENIIDESGMPKERFSAEFPKEGPSILRIQQVVRGDSAAYFCASSPPDRVGGTEAFFGQGTRLTVV.

The chain employs TRBV27 and TRBJ2-7, with 9 bases identical to TRBD2. Germline CDR1 MNHEY, CDR2 SMNVEV (reference sequence). The CDR3 loop spans 19 amino acids. V gave up 10 bases and J gave up 0 bases; unmatched junction bases: 22. CDR3 in amino acids: CAIPPLRTSEPPSSYEQYF. The CDR3 bases are TGTGCCATCCCCCCGCTACGGACTAGCGAGCCCCCAAGCTCCTACGAGCAGTACTTC.

The gene calls are TRBV19 and TRBJ2-5, with D possibly being TRBD1 (6 bases). Per germline, CDR1 LNHDA and CDR2 SQIVND (reference sequence). CDR3 length: 13 residues. The V gene lost 5 bases and the J gene lost 4 bases, with 11 bases spanning the gap. CDR3 amino acids: CASSQGFRETQYF. Here the CDR3 DNA reads TGTGCCAGTAGTCAGGGGTTCAGAGAGACCCAGTACTTC.

The V and J genes are TRBV4-3 and TRBJ1-3; 9 positions match TRBD1. CDR3 length equals 18 residues. The germline V gene encodes CDR1 LGHNA and CDR2 YSLEER. J lost 3 bases, V lost 4 bases, and 13 bases had no gene match. DNA of the CDR3: TGCGCCAGCAGCCGAGTGGTTCCGGGACAGGGAGGTGGAAACACCATATATTTT. It is translated as CASSRVVPGQGGGNTIYF.

This clone was observed a handful of times. This chain links TRBV7-2 with TRBJ1-1; tentatively, D is TRBD1 (5 bases). The CDR3 runs 14 residues. From germline, CDR1 is SGHTA and CDR2 FQGNSA. Trimming shortened V by 6 bases and J by 6 bases, and 17 bases separated the two germline ends. The CDR3 reads CASSPDTLSPEAFF. CDR3 DNA sequence: TGTGCCAGCAGTCCGGACACTTTATCACCTGAAGCTTTCTTT. Supplemented by reference TRBV7-2 and TRBJ1-1, the full variable domain reads GAGVSQSPSNKVTEKGKDVELRCDPISGHTALYWYRQSLGQGLEFLIYFQGNSAPDKSGLPSDRFSAERTGGSVSTLTIQRTQQEDSAVYLCASSPDTLSPEAFFGQGTRLTVV.

CDR3 region: CASSPGYQRAFF. DNA of the CDR3: TGTGCCAGCAGCCCAGGGTATCAGCGAGCTTTCTTT. V gene TRBV4-2 combines with J gene TRBJ1-1, with a possible D match to TRBD1 (5 bases). Trimming removed 4 bases from V and 10 bases from J, with 13 bases in between. The germline gives CDR1 LGHNA, CDR2 YNFKEQ. The CDR3 consists of 12 residues.

The chain uses TRBV5-1 and TRBJ1-2; D possibly corresponds to TRBD1 (6 bases). Germline lookup yields CDR1 SGHRS and CDR2 YFSETQ. The CDR3 is 15 residues long. V was cut by 1 base and J by 4 bases, with 14 bases left in between. The CDR3 DNA reads TGCGCCAGCAGCTTGACAGGGACCCAATCCTATGGCTACACCTTC. Translation gives CASSLTGTQSYGYTF. The variable domain in full, with the rest retrieved from reference TRBV5-1 and TRBJ1-2, is KAGVTQTPRYLIKTRGQQVTLSCSPISGHRSVSWYQQTPGQGLQFLFEYFSETQRNKGNFPGRFSGRQFSNSRSEMNVSTLELGDSALYLCASSLTGTQSYGYTFGSGTRLTVV.

This clone was picked up a small number of times. The chain couples TRBV19 to TRBJ1-4; a weak D match, TRBD1 (5 bases). This CDR3 region has 14 residues. V was pared by 6 bases and J by 4 bases, with 12 bases between. In germline, CDR1 is LNHDA, CDR2 SQIVND (reference sequence). CDR3 sequence: CASRSHDSNEKLFF. Written as DNA, the CDR3 is TGTGCCAGTAGAAGCCACGACAGTAATGAAAAACTGTTTTTT.

V and J are TRBV4-3 and TRBJ2-3, with D unresolved. V dropped 1 base and J dropped 2 bases, with 7 bases sitting between them. Germline assignment: CDR1 LGHNA and CDR2 YSLEER. The CDR3 is made up of 14 amino acids. This CDR3 reads CASSQVDNTDTQYF. The CDR3 bases are TGCGCCAGCAGCCAAGTAGACAACACAGATACGCAGTATTTT.

J is TRBJ1-5 and V is TRBV6-2 or TRBV6-3, with a weak D call TRBD1 (5 bases). Trimming removed 2 bases at V and 2 bases at J, with 10 bases between. Per germline, CDR1 MNHEY and CDR2 SVGEGT. CDR3 length: 15 amino acids. This CDR3 reads CASSYGALGNQPQHF. The CDR3 nucleotides read TGTGCCAGCAGTTACGGGGCCCTGGGCAATCAGCCCCAGCATTTT.

This chain links TRBV6-5 with TRBJ1-1; 7 positions match TRBD1. This CDR3 is 15 amino acids long. After removal of 3 bases from V and 0 bases from J, the junction contained 4 bases not matched to a gene. Germline values: CDR1 MNHEY, CDR2 SVGAGI. CDR3 bases: TGTGCCAGCAGTTATGACAGGGCGATGAACACTGAAGCTTTCTTT. Amino acids: CASSYDRAMNTEAFF.

This chain connects TRBV6-4 to TRBJ2-7, with 12 bases fitting TRBD2. The CDR3 spans 17 residues. Trimming cost V 2 bases and J 5 bases; bases outside gene matches: 10. In germline, CDR1 is MRHNA, CDR2 SNTAGT. As DNA, the CDR3 is TGTGCCAGCAGTGACCCTAGCGGGAGGGCCATCTTCCACGAGCAGTACTTC. It encodes CASSDPSGRAIFHEQYF.

The chain couples TRBV5-1 to TRBJ1-1; weak D call: TRBD1 (5 bases). The CDR3 length is 15 residues. The V end lost 6 bases, the J end lost 3 bases, and 18 bases lay between the germline ends. Germline CDR1 is SGHRS and CDR2 is YFSETQ. CDR3 sequence: CASTPGPGGYTEAFF. CDR3 nucleotides: TGCGCCAGCACCCCCGGCCCCGGGGGATACACTGAAGCTTTCTTT.

This sequence joins TRBV28 and TRBJ1-1, with 9 bases fitting TRBD1. Trimming cost V 3 bases and J 1 base; bases outside gene matches: 3. Germline values: CDR1 MDHEN, CDR2 SYDVKM. The CDR3 sequence is 15 residues long. DNA for the CDR3: TGTGCCAGCAGTTTGCAGACAGGGGGGAACACTGAAGCTTTCTTT. It yields the protein CASSLQTGGNTEAFF.